This T cell receptor (beta chain) was retrieved from a study of cytomegalovirus exposure and HLA in healthy donors. Study-level information: Earlier results showed 120 million or so unique TCR beta sequences derived from roughly 200 million T cells.

This CDR3 region has 15 residues. Looked up from germline, CDR1 is MDHEN and CDR2 is SYDVKM. V gave up 3 bases and J gave up 5 bases, with 11 bases separating them. Study results and limitations: Despite most TCR sequences being rare, some public TCRs occurred in many donors.

As concerns this clone: As yet, its antigen is unknown.

The PCR had 60 Vbeta and 13 Jbeta primers. The assay was immunoSEQ multiplex PCR, and TCRdb's table has in-frame clones only and misses some. The sample has 30,000 to 40,000 clones, 70% to 90% seen once. Those who donated were healthy bone marrow donors. What was sequenced was PBMCs. The rearrangement uses TRBV28 and TRBJ1-6, with D perhaps matching TRBD1 (5 bases). This TCR came from a woman between 35 and 50 years old in good health and CMV-seropositive. The CDR3: CASSFLGRDNSPLHF. The CDR3 DNA follows: TGTGCCAGCAGTTTTTTGGGGCGCGATAATTCACCCCTCCACTTT.